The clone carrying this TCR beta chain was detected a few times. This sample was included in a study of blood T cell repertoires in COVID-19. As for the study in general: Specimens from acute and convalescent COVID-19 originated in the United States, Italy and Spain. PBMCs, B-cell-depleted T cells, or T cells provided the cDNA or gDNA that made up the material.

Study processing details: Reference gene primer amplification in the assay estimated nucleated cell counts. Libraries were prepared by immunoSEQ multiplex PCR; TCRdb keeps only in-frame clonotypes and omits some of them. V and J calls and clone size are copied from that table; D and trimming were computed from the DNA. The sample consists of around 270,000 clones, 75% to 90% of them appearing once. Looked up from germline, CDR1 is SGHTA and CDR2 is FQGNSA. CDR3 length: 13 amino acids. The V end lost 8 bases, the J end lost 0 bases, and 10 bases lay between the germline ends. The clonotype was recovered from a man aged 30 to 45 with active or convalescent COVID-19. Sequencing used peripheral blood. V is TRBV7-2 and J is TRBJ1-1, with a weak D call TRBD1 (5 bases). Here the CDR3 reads CASRGGVNTEAFF. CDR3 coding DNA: TGTGCCAGCCGGGGCGGGGTGAACACTGAAGCTTTCTTT.